These T cell receptor beta chains were read from a single sample in a study of cytomegalovirus exposure and HLA in healthy donors. TCRdb's table, derived via immunoSEQ multiplex PCR, lists solely in-frame clones and lacks some. Among roughly 190,000 clones listed, roughly four fifths were seen once. Specimen: PBMCs. Receptors were obtained from a woman younger than 30 in good health and CMV-seronegative. Each CDR3 is given without its conserved first and last residue. Each record gives: clone size, J gene, V gene, D gene, CDR3 protein. The D gene is left open where the match is weak. Rows may omit the clone size; those that give it use once, few, many or a size class.

NA | TRBJ1-1 | TRBV15 | NA | ATSREQMNTEAF
NA | TRBJ2-6 | TRBV28 | TRBD1 | ASSPRDRGGGGANVLT
NA | TRBJ1-5 | TRBV4-3 | TRBD1 | ASSQGQGGYSNQPQH
NA | TRBJ2-2 | TRBV4-2 | TRBD2 | ASSQESGSHGELF
NA | TRBJ2-5 | TRBV7-2 | NA | ASSYSWGVAETQY
NA | TRBJ2-5 | TRBV7-9 | NA | ASSLYRVTQETQY
NA | TRBJ2-7 | TRBV28 | TRBD1 | ASSAVGQDFYEQY
NA | NA | TRBV5-6 | TRBD1 | ASNLLSGTGSYEQY
few | TRBJ2-1 | TRBV4-2 | TRBD1 | ASSQGGQSSYNEQF
NA | TRBJ2-2 | TRBV15 | NA | ATSRGAWGGDTGELF
NA | TRBJ2-7 | TRBV29-1 | NA | SVEGGEKEAYEQY
NA | TRBJ1-2 | TRBV11-2 | NA | ASSLAAGYGYT
NA | NA | TRBV6-6 | TRBD2 | ASTVAGVVYEQY
once | TRBJ2-7 | TRBV19 | NA | ASISSAYEQY
few | TRBJ2-2 | TRBV6-5 | NA | ASTQGVGTGELF
NA | TRBJ2-5 | TRBV21-1 | NA | ASSKPAGTECGETQY
few | TRBJ2-2 | TRBV30 | NA | AWNHPGGELF
many | TRBJ1-4 | TRBV5-4 | TRBD1 | ASSLGQGGKLF
few | TRBJ2-1 | TRBV4-3 | TRBD2 | ASSAFRTSVNEQF
NA | TRBJ2-1 | TRBV27 | NA | ASSLSGLLYSYNEQF
NA | TRBJ1-5 | TRBV28 | NA | ASSLERLGNQPQH
NA | TRBJ2-1 | TRBV28 | NA | ASSPAAILSGPYNEQF
once | TRBJ1-1 | TRBV5-1 | NA | ASRTTREAEAF
NA | TRBJ1-2 | TRBV18 | TRBD1 | ASSPIRDSSYGYT
NA | TRBJ2-1 | TRBV6-1 | TRBD2 | ASSEVALAGGNEQF
NA | TRBJ1-4 | TRBV5-1 | NA | ASSLAGVNEKLF
NA | NA | TRBV5-1 | TRBD2 | ASSLGPGGSYEQY
NA | TRBJ2-5 | TRBV5-1 | NA | ASSLVAGHQETQY
NA | TRBJ2-7 | TRBV29-1 | NA | SVAWRETNEQY
NA | TRBJ2-1 | TRBV18 | TRBD2 | ASSPASGRGNEQF
NA | TRBJ2-3 | TRBV11-2 | TRBD2 | ASSLTSGRSTDTQY
few | TRBJ2-1 | TRBV5-1 | TRBD1 | ASSLGQGSYNEQF
NA | TRBJ1-6 | TRBV10-2 | NA | ASLGTGSYNSPLH
NA | TRBJ2-5 | TRBV4-3 | TRBD2 | ASSQGASGAETQY
few | TRBJ1-1 | TRBV5-6 | TRBD1 | ASSLEGQGIMNTEAF
NA | TRBJ2-3 | TRBV13 | NA | ASSFSSTDTQY
NA | TRBJ1-2 | TRBV6-5 | NA | ASSQGERYT
NA | TRBJ1-2 | TRBV28 | NA | ASSLSSRYGYT
NA | TRBJ2-2 | TRBV27 | TRBD2 | ASSLVGLAGGPGTGELF
few | TRBJ1-2 | TRBV11-2 | TRBD1 | ASSYGTAYGYT
NA | TRBJ2-1 | TRBV4-3 | TRBD2 | ASSILAGGEYNEQF